This T cell receptor beta chain was recorded in a study of blood T cells in healthy people across ages. This clonotype was counted between two and nine times. Its specificity is not known. CDR1 is MNHEY and CDR2 is SVGEGT in the germline V gene. The CDR3 extends over 16 amino acids. The germline V and J ends were trimmed by 6 bases and 0 bases, with 12 bases remaining between them. PCR was performed a second time for about 7 to 12 cycles using a sample-barcoded 5' primer and a J-beta primer mix. One entry per CDR3 protein results from TCRdb running MiXCR on the 5' RACE reads. The table lists approximately 690,000 distinct CDR3 sequences, 40% to 45% of them singletons. Study findings and constraints: A greater number of naive CD4+ cells and higher diversity distinguished long-lived donors from aged donors. Nothing was known about donor CMV status, and this possibly confounded expanded clonotype changes.

The clonotype was recovered from an elderly man in good health. V is TRBV6-2 or TRBV6-3 and J is TRBJ2-6; D not certain. The sample taken for sequencing was blood. The CDR3 region has the DNA TGTGCCAGCAGCCGCGAGGCAGTCTCTGGGGCCAACGTCCTGACTTTC. Translated: CASSREAVSGANVLTF.